This record looks at one TCR beta chain sequence and its context. Its antigen is unidentified. Primers for the PCR totalled 60 Vbeta and 13 Jbeta. The method was immunoSEQ multiplex PCR; TCRdb's version includes in-frame clones alone and lacks a portion of them. This listing includes 50,000 to 70,000 clones. The V and J ends lost 4 bases and 2 bases, in that order; junction bases with no gene match: 16. The length of the CDR3 is 20 residues. Per the germline V gene, CDR1 is SGHKS and CDR2 is YYEKEE (reference sequence). The data were obtained in a study of cytomegalovirus exposure and HLA in healthy donors. Study findings and constraints: Across all donors, roughly uniform sequencing depth was an assumption of the presence/absence analyses. The investigators catalogued 150 to 200 TCR beta chains as cytomegalovirus-associated. The study carried out a later analysis of TCR beta sequences. It associated about 15,000 of them with specific HLA alleles at a false discovery rate of 0.05.

The J gene is TRBJ2-3, the V gene TRBV5-5; 13 bases are shared with TRBD2. This receptor was identified in a male donor in good health and CMV-seronegative. Sequencing used PBMCs. In nucleotides, the CDR3 is TGTGCCAGCAGCCTACCACCCCCGGGACTAGCGGGGATCAACACAGATACGCAGTATTTT. It yields the protein CASSLPPPGLAGINTDTQYF. Using reference TRBV5-5 and TRBJ2-3 for the parts outside the CDR3, the full variable domain is DAGVTQSPTHLIKTRGQQVTLRCSPISGHKSVSWYQQVLGQGPQFIFQYYEKEERGRGNFPDRFSARQFPNYSSELNVNALLLGDSALYLCASSLPPPGLAGINTDTQYFGPGTRLTVL.